This T cell receptor (beta chain) was captured in a study of blood T cell repertoires in COVID-19 (dated by TCRdb to 2018 to 2021). For the wider study: Samples from collaborators originated in the United States, Italy and Spain and spanned both the acute and convalescent phases of COVID-19. The prospective study material was composed of cDNA or gDNA derived from T cells, B-cell-depleted T cells, or PBMCs. The dataset comprised deeply sampled blood TCRbeta repertoires from subjects exposed to, actively infected with, or recovered from COVID-19. The repertoires were made available in a free public database intended to serve as a resource for research on the immune response to SARS-CoV-2. The samples were drawn from the first 160 participants of the ongoing ImmuneRACE study and from under 1,500 subjects provided by 6 global collaborators. Nearly every sample came with metadata listing a de-identified subject ID, COVID-19 status, age in years and sex. Where available, HLA class I and class II types were taken from metadata supplied by the sample provider and were not determined by assay-based typing.

Collaborating institutions collected whole blood in K2EDTA tubes following their own protocols. For TCRbeta analysis, collaborators shipped samples as frozen whole blood, isolated PBMCs, or DNA extracted from either of those sample types. The paper as a whole reports these results and caveats: How much clinical and demographic metadata was included differed by source and by participant, and the metadata was provided uncurated.

The CDR3 starts with the cysteine, ends with the phenylalanine, and has 17 residues. Just CDR3 DNA is preserved here, 51 bases in frame from base 1. On this clone: Its binding antigen is unknown. The record has no base qualities; no much larger clone is one base away.

The immunoSEQ Assay, a bias-controlled multiplex PCR, was used to amplify TCRbeta CDR3 regions from genomic DNA. The authors processed their data as follows. Within the assay, amplification of reference gene primers was used to estimate how many nucleated cells each sample contained. To quantify the absolute abundance of each unique TCRbeta CDR3 rearrangement, sequence reads were collapsed and filtered. Productive Simpson clonality was computed per sample as the square root of Simpson's diversity index over productive rearrangements. TCRdb re-hosts the immuneACCESS table, in-frame sequences only. Its copies lack some clones; in the studies checked, an unresolved V gene accounts for under half of them, and the cause for the rest is not known. V and J calls and clone size follow that table, whereas D and trimming were derived from the DNA. In this sample the table shows 310,000 or so clones, around 88% of which occur a single time. The ten largest clones add up to about 1.2% of the sample.

The receptor chain draws on TRBV21-1 and TRBJ1-4; TRBD1, the D gene given by the table, was not confirmed from the DNA. TRBV21-1 is described as a pseudogene. Sample: peripheral blood. The clonotype was recovered from a woman aged 50 to 65 with acute or convalescent COVID-19. The CDR3 loop reads CASSTLTAYPANEKLFF. The DNA reads as follows: TGTGCCAGCAGCACTTTAACAGCCTACCCGGCTAATGAAAAACTGTTTTTT.